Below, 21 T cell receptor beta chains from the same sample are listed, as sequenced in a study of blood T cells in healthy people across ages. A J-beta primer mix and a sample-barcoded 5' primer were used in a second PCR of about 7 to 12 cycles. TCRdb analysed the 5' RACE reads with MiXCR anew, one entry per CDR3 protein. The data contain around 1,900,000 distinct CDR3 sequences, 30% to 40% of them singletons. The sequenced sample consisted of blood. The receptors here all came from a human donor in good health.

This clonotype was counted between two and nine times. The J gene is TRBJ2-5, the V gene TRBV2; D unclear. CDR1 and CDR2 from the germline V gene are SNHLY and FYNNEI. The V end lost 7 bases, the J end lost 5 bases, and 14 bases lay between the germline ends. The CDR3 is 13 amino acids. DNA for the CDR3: TGTGCCAGCATGTATGAGCTTTCGGAGACCCAGTACTTC. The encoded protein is CASMYELSETQYF.

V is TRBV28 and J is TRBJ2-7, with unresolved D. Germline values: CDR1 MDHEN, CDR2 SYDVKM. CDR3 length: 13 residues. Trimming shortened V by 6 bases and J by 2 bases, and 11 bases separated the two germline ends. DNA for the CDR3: TGTGCCAGCAGACCGACGGTTGCCTACGAGCAGTACTTC. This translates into CASRPTVAYEQYF.

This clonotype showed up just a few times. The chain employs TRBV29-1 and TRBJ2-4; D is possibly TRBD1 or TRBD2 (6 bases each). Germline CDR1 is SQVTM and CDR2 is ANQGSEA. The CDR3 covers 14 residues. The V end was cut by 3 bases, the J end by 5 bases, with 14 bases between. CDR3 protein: CSVEATGGENIQYF. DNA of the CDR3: TGCAGCGTTGAGGCGACAGGAGGGGAAAACATTCAGTACTTC.

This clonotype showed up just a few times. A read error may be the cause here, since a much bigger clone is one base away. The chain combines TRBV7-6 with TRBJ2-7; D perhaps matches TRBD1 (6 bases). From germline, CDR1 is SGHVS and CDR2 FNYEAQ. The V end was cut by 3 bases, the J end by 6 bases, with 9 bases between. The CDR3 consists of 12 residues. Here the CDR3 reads CASSLNRVEQYF. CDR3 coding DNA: TGTGCCAGCAGCTTGAACAGGGTCGAGCAGTACTTC.

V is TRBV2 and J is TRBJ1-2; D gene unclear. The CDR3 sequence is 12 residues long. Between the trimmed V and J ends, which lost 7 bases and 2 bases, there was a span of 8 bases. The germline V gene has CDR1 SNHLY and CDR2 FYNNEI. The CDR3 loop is CASINGNYGYTF. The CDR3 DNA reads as TGTGCCAGCATTAATGGGAACTATGGCTACACCTTC.

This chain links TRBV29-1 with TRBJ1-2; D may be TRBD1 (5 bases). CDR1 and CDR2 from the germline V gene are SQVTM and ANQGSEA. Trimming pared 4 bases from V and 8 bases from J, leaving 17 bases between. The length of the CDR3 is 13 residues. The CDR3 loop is CSVVPPGRGGYTF. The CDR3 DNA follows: TGCAGCGTTGTCCCCCCAGGGAGAGGCGGCTACACCTTC.

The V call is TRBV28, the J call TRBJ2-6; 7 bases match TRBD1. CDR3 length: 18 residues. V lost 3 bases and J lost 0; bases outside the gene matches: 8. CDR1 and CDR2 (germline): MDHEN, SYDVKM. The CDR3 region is CASSFLGQIISGANVLTF. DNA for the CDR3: TGTGCCAGCAGTTTCTTGGGACAGATTATCTCTGGGGCCAACGTCCTGACTTTC.

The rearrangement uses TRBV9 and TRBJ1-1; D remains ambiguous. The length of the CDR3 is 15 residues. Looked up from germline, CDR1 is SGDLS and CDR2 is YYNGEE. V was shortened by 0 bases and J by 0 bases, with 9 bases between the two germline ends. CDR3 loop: CASSVVSGMNTEAFF. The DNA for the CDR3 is TGTGCCAGCAGCGTAGTCTCCGGAATGAACACTGAAGCTTTCTTT.

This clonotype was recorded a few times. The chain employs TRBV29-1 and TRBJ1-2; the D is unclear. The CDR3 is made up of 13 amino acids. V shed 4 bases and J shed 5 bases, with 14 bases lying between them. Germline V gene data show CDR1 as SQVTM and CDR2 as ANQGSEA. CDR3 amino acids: CSVGTQETYGYTF. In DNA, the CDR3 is TGCAGCGTTGGGACCCAAGAGACTTATGGCTACACCTTC.

In DNA, the CDR3 is TGTGCCAGCAGTTATTATGGTAGTGGGACTGAAGCTTTCTTT. Amino acids: CASSYYGSGTEAFF. The chain links TRBV6-2 or TRBV6-3 to TRBJ1-1; no firm D call. Germline V gene data show CDR1 as MNHEY and CDR2 as SVGEGT. The CDR3 runs to 14 residues. Trimming left V 3 bases short and J 5 bases short, with 13 bases between.

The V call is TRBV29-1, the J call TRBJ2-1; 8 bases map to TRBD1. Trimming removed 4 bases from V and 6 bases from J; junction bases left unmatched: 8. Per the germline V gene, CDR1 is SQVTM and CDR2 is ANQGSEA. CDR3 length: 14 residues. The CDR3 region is CSVAGGAGVNEQFF. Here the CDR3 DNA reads TGCAGCGTTGCAGGGGGCGCCGGCGTCAATGAGCAGTTCTTC.

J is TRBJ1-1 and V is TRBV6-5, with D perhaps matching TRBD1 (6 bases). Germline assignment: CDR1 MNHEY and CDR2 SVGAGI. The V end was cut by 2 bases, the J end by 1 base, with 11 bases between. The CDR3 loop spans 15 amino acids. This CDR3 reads CASSYAGQQNTEAFF. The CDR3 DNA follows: TGTGCCAGCAGTTACGCCGGACAGCAGAACACTGAAGCTTTCTTT.

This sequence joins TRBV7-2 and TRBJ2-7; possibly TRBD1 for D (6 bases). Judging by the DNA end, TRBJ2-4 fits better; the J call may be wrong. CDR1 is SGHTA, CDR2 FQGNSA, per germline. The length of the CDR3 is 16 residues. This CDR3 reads CASSLDNDRPENIQYF. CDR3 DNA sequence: TGTGCCAGCAGCTTAGATAATGACAGGCCCGAAAACATTCAGTACTTC.

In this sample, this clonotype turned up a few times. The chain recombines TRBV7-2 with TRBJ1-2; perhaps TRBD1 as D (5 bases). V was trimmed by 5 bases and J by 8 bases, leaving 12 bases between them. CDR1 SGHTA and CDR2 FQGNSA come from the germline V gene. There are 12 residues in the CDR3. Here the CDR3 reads CASSAGIVGYTF. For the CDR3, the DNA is TGTGCCAGCAGCGCAGGGATCGTAGGCTACACCTTC. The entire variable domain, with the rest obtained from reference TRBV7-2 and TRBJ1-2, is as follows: GAGVSQSPSNKVTEKGKDVELRCDPISGHTALYWYRQSLGQGLEFLIYFQGNSAPDKSGLPSDRFSAERTGGSVSTLTIQRTQQEDSAVYLCASSAGIVGYTFGSGTRLTVV.

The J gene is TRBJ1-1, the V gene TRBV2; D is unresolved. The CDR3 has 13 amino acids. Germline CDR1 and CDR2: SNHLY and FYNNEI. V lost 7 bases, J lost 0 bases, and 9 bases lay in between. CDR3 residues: CASNRGMNTEAFF. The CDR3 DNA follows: TGTGCCAGCAATCGTGGCATGAACACTGAAGCTTTCTTT.

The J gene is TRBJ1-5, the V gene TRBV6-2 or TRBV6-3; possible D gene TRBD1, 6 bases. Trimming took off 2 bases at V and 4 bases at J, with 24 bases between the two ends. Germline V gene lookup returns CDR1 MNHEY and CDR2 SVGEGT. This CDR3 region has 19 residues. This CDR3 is CASSYIDRRILLENQPQHF. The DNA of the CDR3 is TGTGCCAGCAGTTACATCGACAGGCGGATTCTCCTCGAGAATCAGCCCCAGCATTTT.

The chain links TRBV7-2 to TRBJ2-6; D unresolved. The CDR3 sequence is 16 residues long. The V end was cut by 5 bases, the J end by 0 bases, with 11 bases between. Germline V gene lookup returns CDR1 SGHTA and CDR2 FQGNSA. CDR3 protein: CASSPHRVSGANVLTF. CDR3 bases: TGTGCCAGCAGCCCACATCGGGTCTCTGGGGCCAACGTCCTGACTTTC.

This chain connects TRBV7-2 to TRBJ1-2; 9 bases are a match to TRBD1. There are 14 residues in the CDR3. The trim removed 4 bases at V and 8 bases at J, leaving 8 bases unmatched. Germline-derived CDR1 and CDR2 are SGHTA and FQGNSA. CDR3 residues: CASSSQGQGDGYTF. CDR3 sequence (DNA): TGTGCCAGCAGCTCGCAGGGACAGGGTGACGGCTACACCTTC.

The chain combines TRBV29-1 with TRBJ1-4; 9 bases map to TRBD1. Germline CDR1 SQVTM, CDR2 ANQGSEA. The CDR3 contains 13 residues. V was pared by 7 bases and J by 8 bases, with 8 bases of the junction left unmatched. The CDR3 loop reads CSGKTGGNEKLFF. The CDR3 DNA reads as TGCAGCGGCAAGACAGGGGGGAACGAAAAACTGTTTTTT.

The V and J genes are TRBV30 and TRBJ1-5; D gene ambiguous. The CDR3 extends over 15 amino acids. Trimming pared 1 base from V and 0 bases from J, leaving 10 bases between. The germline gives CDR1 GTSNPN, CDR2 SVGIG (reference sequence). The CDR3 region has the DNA TGTGCCTGGAGTGCACCAGGAGTTAGCAATCAGCCCCAGCATTTT. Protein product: CAWSAPGVSNQPQHF.

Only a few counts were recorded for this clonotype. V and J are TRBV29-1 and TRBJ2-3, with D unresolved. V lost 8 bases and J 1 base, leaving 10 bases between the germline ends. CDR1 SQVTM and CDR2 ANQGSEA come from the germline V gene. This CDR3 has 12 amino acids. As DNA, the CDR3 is TGCAGCCTCCGAGGAGGCACAGATACGCAGTATTTT. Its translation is CSLRGGTDTQYF.